One and the same sample provided the 3 T cell receptor beta chains below, sequenced in a study of cytomegalovirus exposure and HLA in healthy donors. In the PCR, 60 Vbeta and 13 Jbeta primers were used. TCRdb keeps only in-frame clones here, not all; method: immunoSEQ multiplex PCR. The sample data list 100,000 to 150,000 clones. Input material: PBMCs. These receptors all come from a man aged 18 to 30 in good health and CMV-seronegative.

This chain joins TRBV2 and TRBJ1-3, with D tentatively TRBD1 (6 bases). V shed 6 bases and J shed 0 bases, with 12 bases lying between them. The CDR3 is 15 residues long. Per germline, CDR1 SNHLY and CDR2 FYNNEI. DNA for the CDR3: TGTGCCAGCAGCGACCCACAGGGCTCTGGAAACACCATATATTTT. This gives the protein CASSDPQGSGNTIYF.

The rearrangement joins TRBV29-1 to TRBJ2-3; maybe TRBD2 (6 bases). The V gene's germline CDR1 is SQVTM and CDR2 ANQGSEA. The ends were cut back, 3 bases at V and 6 bases at J, with 16 bases in the middle. The length of the CDR3 is 14 residues. The CDR3 DNA is TGCAGCGTTGAGGGACTTGTGAGAACCGATACGCAGTATTTT. Its protein is CSVEGLVRTDTQYF.

The chain links TRBV29-1 to TRBJ1-2, with unresolved D. The CDR3 is 11 residues long. The V end lost 4 bases, the J end lost 7 bases, and 10 bases lay between the germline ends. The germline V gene has CDR1 SQVTM and CDR2 ANQGSEA. CDR3 DNA: TGCAGCGTTGCACTAGGGTCTGGCTACACCTTC. Translated: CSVALGSGYTF.